The present entry profiles one TCR beta chain with its context. Its target is not known. The protocol was immunoSEQ multiplex PCR, while the TCRdb copy is restricted to in-frame clones and leaves out a portion. The sample gives 2,500 to 3,500 clones, roughly four fifths of which show up once; approximately 15% is in the top ten. The CDR3 loop spans 17 amino acids. CDR1 is MGHDK, CDR2 SYGVNS, per germline. Trimming took 10 bases from V and 5 from J; bases not matched to a gene: 17. The sample is drawn from a study of chemoradiotherapy in HPV16-positive cancers. Study-level findings and limits: During treatment, candidate HPV-specific clones and E7-related motifs expanded in tumor.

The chain employs TRBV25-1 and TRBJ2-3, with 11 nucleotides matching TRBD2. The sample here was taken from a patient who underwent chemoradiotherapy. The sequence was collected from a human donor with HPV-associated anogenital cancer. The chain's CDR3 is CATPQSLAGGQKDTQYF. CDR3 sequence (DNA): TGTGCCACCCCCCAATCATTAGCGGGAGGGCAAAAAGATACGCAGTATTTT.